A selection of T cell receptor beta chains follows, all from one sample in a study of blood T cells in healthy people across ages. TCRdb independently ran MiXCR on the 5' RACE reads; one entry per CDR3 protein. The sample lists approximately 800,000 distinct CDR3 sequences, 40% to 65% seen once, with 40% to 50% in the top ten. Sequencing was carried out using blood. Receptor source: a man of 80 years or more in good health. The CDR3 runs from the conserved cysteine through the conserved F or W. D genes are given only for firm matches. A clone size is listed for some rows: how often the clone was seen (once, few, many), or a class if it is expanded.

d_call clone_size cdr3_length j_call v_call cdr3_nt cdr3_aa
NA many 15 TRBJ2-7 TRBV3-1 TGTGCCAGCAGCCAAGATCTGGGGGGAGGTAGCGAGCAGTACTTC CASSQDLGGGSEQYF
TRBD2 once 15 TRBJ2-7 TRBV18 TGTGCCAGCTCCCTAGCGGGAGAGACGACCTACGAGCAGTACTTC CASSLAGETTYEQYF
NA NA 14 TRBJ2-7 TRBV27 TGTGCCAGCAGCTCAAGCGGTCTCCCCCACGAGCAGTACTTC CASSSSGLPHEQYF
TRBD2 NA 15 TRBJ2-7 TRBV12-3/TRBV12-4 TGTGCCAGCAGTTTGTTTTCGGGGGGAGGAAACGAGCAGTACTTC CASSLFSGGGNEQYF
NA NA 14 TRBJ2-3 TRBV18 TGTGCCAGCTCACCACTTCCGAGCACAGATACGCAGTATTTT CASSPLPSTDTQYF
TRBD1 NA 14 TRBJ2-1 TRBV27 TGTGCCAGCAGAACAGGGGTCTTCTACAATGAGCAGTTCTTC CASRTGVFYNEQFF
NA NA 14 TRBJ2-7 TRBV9 TGTGCCAGCAGCGTAGAGGGGAAAGGGGACGAGCAGTACTTC CASSVEGKGDEQYF
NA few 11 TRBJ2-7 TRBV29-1 TGCAGCGTTTTCTTGTCCTACGAGCAGTACTTC CSVFLSYEQYF
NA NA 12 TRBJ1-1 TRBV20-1 TGCAGTTCCGGACTGCTGAACACTGAAGCTTTCTTT CSSGLLNTEAFF
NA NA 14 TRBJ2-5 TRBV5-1 TGCGCCAGCAGCCCGGGGCACCGGTGGGAGACCCAGTACTTC CASSPGHRWETQYF
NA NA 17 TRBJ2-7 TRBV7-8 TGTGCCAGCAGCTTAATACCCCGGGACACAGAGGCCTACGAGCAGTACTTC CASSLIPRDTEAYEQYF
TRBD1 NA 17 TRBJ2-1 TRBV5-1 TGCGCCAGCAGCTTGTGGGCCGGGACAGGGGGCCGGAATGAGCAGTTCTTC CASSLWAGTGGRNEQFF
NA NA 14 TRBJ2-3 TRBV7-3 TGTGCCAGCAGCTTAACACGGAGCACAGATACGCAGTATTTT CASSLTRSTDTQYF